These 25 T cell receptor beta chains originate from one sample sequenced in a study of blood T cell repertoires in COVID-19. TCRdb keeps only in-frame clones here, not all; method: immunoSEQ multiplex PCR. The sample consists of 30,000 to 35,000 clones, 85% of them appearing once. Source material: peripheral blood. The receptors were gathered from a human donor with acute or convalescent COVID-19. The donor label of this sample is uncertain.

J is TRBJ2-7 and V is TRBV18; 9 bases agree with TRBD1. Per germline, CDR1 KGHSH and CDR2 LQKENI. Germline trimming cut 3 bases from V and 4 bases from J; bases unmatched to any gene: 4. The CDR3 spans 14 residues. CDR3 sequence reads: CASSPGTGRYEQYF. The CDR3 region has the DNA TGTGCCAGCTCACCGGGGACAGGGAGGTACGAGCAGTACTTC.

This rearrangement joins TRBV5-8 to TRBJ2-5; D is unclear. The CDR3 runs to 13 residues. Germline lookup yields CDR1 SGHTS and CDR2 YDEGEE. V lost 1 base, J lost 2 bases, and 6 bases lay in between. CDR3 residues: CASSLRRQETQYF. Written as DNA, the CDR3 is TGTGCCAGCAGCTTGAGGCGGCAAGAGACCCAGTACTTC.

The chain recombines TRBV11-3 with TRBJ2-1; weak D call: TRBD2 (6 bases). The germline gives CDR1 SGHNT, CDR2 YENEEA. This CDR3 is built from 16 residues. The V end was cut by 5 bases, the J end by 7 bases, with 21 bases between. The CDR3, as DNA: TGTGCCAGCAGCCCCTTCGGACTACCCCAAGGGAATGAGCAGTTCTTC. It encodes CASSPFGLPQGNEQFF. Full variable domain (missing parts from reference TRBV11-3 and TRBJ2-1): EAGVVQSPRYKIIEKKQPVAFWCNPISGHNTLYWYLQNLGQGPELLIRYENEEAVDDSQLPKDRFSAERLKGVDSTLKIQPAELGDSAVYLCASSPFGLPQGNEQFFGPGTRLTVL.

The chain's CDR3 is CASTGMTSGNTIYF. The CDR3 DNA reads as TGTGCCAGCACCGGAATGACTTCTGGAAACACCATATATTTT. This rearrangement joins TRBV6-5 to TRBJ1-3; D uncertain. The V gene's germline CDR1 is MNHEY and CDR2 SVGAGI. This CDR3 region has 14 residues. Deletions cut 7 bases from V and 1 base from J, with 11 bases between.

This sequence joins TRBV6-2 or TRBV6-3 and TRBJ1-1, with 8 bases matching TRBD1. V lost 6 bases, J lost 11 bases, and 8 bases stayed unmatched. Germline values: CDR1 MNHEY, CDR2 SVGEGT. The CDR3 totals 12 residues. The CDR3, as DNA: TGTGCCAGCAGCCAACAGGGGGGTGGTGCTTTCTTT. Translating it yields CASSQQGGGAFF.

The chain joins TRBV29-1 to TRBJ2-3, with TRBD2 identical over 11 bases. Trimming took 6 bases from V and 3 from J; bases not matched to a gene: 8. The CDR3 extends over 15 amino acids. From germline, CDR1 is SQVTM and CDR2 ANQGSEA. The CDR3 loop is CSVRGSGGGTDTQYF. DNA of the CDR3: TGCAGCGTCCGAGGTAGCGGGGGGGGTACAGATACGCAGTATTTT.

The genes are TRBV6-4 and TRBJ1-1; 8 nucleotides align to TRBD1. This CDR3 comprises 13 residues. V was pared by 6 bases and J by 1 base, with 1 base of the junction left unmatched. Germline loops: CDR1 MRHNA, CDR2 SNTAGT. CDR3 sequence reads: CASRQGENTEAFF. The CDR3 coding sequence is TGTGCCAGCAGACAGGGGGAGAACACTGAAGCTTTCTTT.

The chain recombines TRBV4-1 with TRBJ2-5, with 7 bases identical to TRBD1. Trimming took 3 bases from V and 2 from J; bases not matched to a gene: 12. Germline CDR1 and CDR2: MGHRA and YSYEKL. CDR3 size: 17 residues. Here the CDR3 DNA reads TGCGCCAGCAGCCAGGGGAACAGGGGTTTCGGTCAAGAGACCCAGTACTTC. Translation: CASSQGNRGFGQETQYF.

On this clone itself: One end of the junction fails to match germline, which may point to a read error. The rearrangement links TRBV7-9 to TRBJ1-1; 11 nucleotides agree with TRBD1. CDR3 length equals 16 residues. CDR1 is SEHNR and CDR2 is FQNEAQ in the germline V gene (reference sequence). The DNA of the CDR3 is TGTGCCAGCATCTTAAACGGACAGGGGGCGAACACTGAAGCTTTCTTT. Translating it yields CASILNGQGANTEAFF.

There are a few counts of this clone. The rearrangement uses TRBV19 and TRBJ2-1; TRBD1 agrees at 9 bases. The ends lost 3 bases at V and 4 bases at J; junction bases unmatched: 4. Germline CDR1 LNHDA, CDR2 SQIVND (reference sequence). This CDR3 is 15 amino acids long. CDR3 in amino acids: CASSIRDRVYNEQFF. In nucleotides, the CDR3 is TGTGCCAGTAGTATCCGGGACAGGGTTTACAATGAGCAGTTCTTC.

The chain uses TRBV5-1 and TRBJ2-5, with D possibly TRBD2 on 7 matching bases. CDR3 size: 15 residues. Germline loops: CDR1 SGHRS, CDR2 YFSETQ. V was trimmed by 9 bases and J by 4 bases, leaving 22 bases between them. The chain's CDR3 is CATTGGGGGRETQYF. CDR3 bases: TGCGCCACGACCGGCGGAGGGGGAGGGCGAGAGACCCAGTACTTC.

The chain has TRBV10-3 and TRBJ1-4; perhaps TRBD1 as D (6 bases). Germline CDR1 reads ENHRY; CDR2 reads SYGVKD. This CDR3 has 14 amino acids. The ends were cut back, 3 bases at V and 8 bases at J, with 13 bases in the middle. The CDR3 here is CAISDSGGSEKLFF. DNA of the CDR3: TGTGCCATCAGTGACTCTGGGGGCAGCGAAAAACTGTTTTTT.

This clone turned up a few times. CDR3 protein: CASSFRGGGTGELFF. For the CDR3, the DNA is TGTGCCAGCAGCTTCAGGGGTGGGGGAACCGGGGAGCTGTTTTTT. The chain is built from TRBV9 and TRBJ2-2, with D tentatively TRBD1 (6 bases). CDR1 SGDLS and CDR2 YYNGEE come from the germline V gene. Deletions cut 4 bases from V and 5 bases from J, with 15 bases between. The CDR3 totals 15 residues.

This chain joins TRBV7-2 and TRBJ1-1, with TRBD1 matching over 9 bases. The junction had 6 bases not matched to a gene; V was cut back by 5 bases and J by 8 bases. The CDR3 has 13 amino acids. Germline-derived CDR1 and CDR2 are SGHTA and FQGNSA. As DNA, the CDR3 is TGTGCCAGCAGCAGACAGGGGGATACAGAAGCTTTCTTT. It codes for CASSRQGDTEAFF.

This clone was seen a few times. V gene TRBV23-1 combines with J gene TRBJ2-1, with 10 bases identical to TRBD1. TRBV23-1 is marked as an open reading frame, function uncertain. V trimming: 3 bases; J trimming: 5 bases; junction bases outside the gene matches: 7. This CDR3 comprises 16 residues. The CDR3 DNA follows: TGCGCCAGCAGTCATTTCCGGGACAGGGGCGACAATGAGCAGTTCTTC. It is translated as CASSHFRDRGDNEQFF.

This chain uses TRBV6-5 with TRBJ1-1; D might be TRBD1 (6 bases). The CDR3 sequence is 13 residues long. V was shortened by 5 bases and J by 3 bases, with 10 bases between the two germline ends. The germline gives CDR1 MNHEY, CDR2 SVGAGI. CDR3 bases: TGTGCCAGCAGTCTACAGGGAGACACTGAAGCTTTCTTT. It yields the protein CASSLQGDTEAFF.

The rearrangement links TRBV18 to TRBJ2-7; TRBD2 matches at 11 bases. J lost 7 bases, V lost 4 bases, and 12 bases had no gene match. Germline V gene sequence: CDR1 KGHSH, CDR2 LQKENI. This CDR3 region has 16 residues. The CDR3 loop reads CASSRNIAGGSGEQYF. DNA of the CDR3: TGTGCCAGCTCACGAAATATAGCGGGAGGGTCGGGGGAGCAGTACTTC.

The rearrangement links TRBV11-2 to TRBJ1-5; the D gene is possibly TRBD1 (6 bases). V shed 5 bases and J shed 4 bases, with 6 bases lying between them. This CDR3 contains 12 residues. Germline CDR1 and CDR2: SGHAT and FQNNGV. DNA of the CDR3: TGTGCCAGCAGCACAGGGAATCAGCCCCAGCATTTT. Amino acids: CASSTGNQPQHF.

The chain has TRBV21-1 and TRBJ2-1; the D segment call TRBD1 is taken from the table without a DNA check. TRBV21-1 is shown as a pseudogene. The CDR3 runs to 15 residues. CDR3 DNA: TGTGCCAGGACAAGGGGACAGGGAGTTATGGGTGAGCAGTTCTTC. Its protein product is CARTRGQGVMGEQFF.

The V gene is TRBV5-1, the J gene TRBJ2-3, with 7 bases fitting TRBD2. V dropped 5 bases and J dropped 0; count of bases not matched to a gene: 3. The germline V gene encodes CDR1 SGHRS and CDR2 YFSETQ. The CDR3 is 14 amino acids. CDR3 sequence (DNA): TGCGCCAGCAGGCTAGCGGTTAGCACAGATACGCAGTATTTT. Amino acid sequence: CASRLAVSTDTQYF.

This chain uses TRBV5-1 with TRBJ2-1; 7 bases align to TRBD2. Germline V lookup: CDR1 SGHRS, CDR2 YFSETQ. The CDR3 is 17 residues long. V lost 4 bases, J lost 6 bases, and 16 bases stayed unmatched. The CDR3 coding sequence is TGCGCCAGCAGCGGATCCTCAGGCGGGAGTCCCCTCAATGAGCAGTTCTTC. It translates to CASSGSSGGSPLNEQFF. The full variable domain, with the rest looked up from reference TRBV5-1 and TRBJ2-1, is KAGVTQTPRYLIKTRGQQVTLSCSPISGHRSVSWYQQTPGQGLQFLFEYFSETQRNKGNFPGRFSGRQFSNSRSEMNVSTLELGDSALYLCASSGSSGGSPLNEQFFGPGTRLTVL.

This chain uses TRBV7-2 with TRBJ2-2, with 11 bases lining up with TRBD1. J gave up 4 bases and V 4 bases, and 2 bases lay outside the gene matches. This CDR3 has 15 residues. The germline V gene encodes CDR1 SGHTA and CDR2 FQGNSA. Here the CDR3 DNA reads TGTGCCAGCAGCTCGGGACAGGGGGTCACCGGGGAGCTGTTTTTT. Protein: CASSSGQGVTGELFF.

The CDR3, as DNA: TGTGCCAGCAGCTACGACAGGGTCGAGAGGCATCAGCCCCAGCATTTT. Encoded protein: CASSYDRVERHQPQHF. The genes are TRBV7-8 and TRBJ1-5; 7 bases line up with TRBD1. J was trimmed by 5 bases and V by 4 bases; bases with no gene match: 11. Germline V lookup: CDR1 SGHVS, CDR2 FQNEAQ. There are 16 residues in the CDR3.

This chain uses TRBV4-1 with TRBJ1-4; 9 positions agree with TRBD1. This CDR3 spans 15 amino acids. Germline CDR1 reads MGHRA; CDR2 reads YSYEKL. Unmatched junction bases numbered 1, after V lost 1 base and J lost 4 bases. The CDR3 coding sequence is TGCGCCAGCAGCCAAGGACAGGGGGATAATGAAAAACTGTTTTTT. Its protein is CASSQGQGDNEKLFF.

The chain uses TRBV6-4 and TRBJ1-6, with a tentative D call TRBD1 (5 bases). The germline CDR1 and CDR2 sequences are MRHNA and SNTAGT. The CDR3 length is 16 residues. Trimming removed 3 bases from V and 0 bases from J, with 9 bases in between. The CDR3 region has the DNA TGTGCCAGCAGTGAAGTCAGGGCCTCCTATAATTCACCCCTCCACTTT. This encodes CASSEVRASYNSPLHF.